Each of the 29 T cell receptor beta chains below was sequenced from the same sample in a study of T cells in Graves' hyperthyroidism and ophthalmopathy. TCR beta CDR3 regions were amplified from RNA transcripts. The study used the HTBI primer set for a first-round RT-PCR of the TCR CDR3. TCRdb re-analysed the multiplex PCR reads in MiXCR, keeping a single row per CDR3 protein. The table shows roughly 510,000 distinct CDR3 sequences, with 40% to 55% occurring only once. Sample: peripheral blood or thyroid tissue (not recorded which). The source of these receptors is an adult woman with Graves' disease, either hyperthyroidism or ophthalmopathy (not recorded which).

CDR3 in DNA: TGTGCCAGCAGTGAGACCCGAAACACCATATATTTT. This encodes CASSETRNTIYF. The rearrangement joins TRBV12-3 or TRBV12-4 to TRBJ1-3; D is unresolved. V lost 5 bases to trimming and J lost 5 bases, with 7 bases between them. This CDR3 comprises 12 residues.

This clonotype was recorded many times. The V and J genes are TRBV14 and TRBJ2-7; tentatively, D is TRBD2 (6 bases). Per germline, CDR1 SGHDN and CDR2 FVKESK. The CDR3 consists of 16 residues. V was cut by 2 bases and J by 3 bases, with 17 bases left in between. In DNA form, the CDR3 reads TGTGCCAGCAGCCAATTCTCCGGGACTGGCTTCTACGAGCAGTACTTC. Protein sequence: CASSQFSGTGFYEQYF.

The chain links TRBV14 to TRBJ2-7; 12 bases fit TRBD2. V was clipped by 5 bases and J by 6 bases; unmatched bases: 2. This CDR3 is 13 amino acids long. The germline V gene encodes CDR1 SGHDN and CDR2 FVKESK. The CDR3 here is CASSSTSGSEQYF. For the CDR3, the DNA is TGTGCCAGCAGCTCGACTAGCGGGAGCGAGCAGTACTTC. Together with reference TRBV14 and TRBJ2-7, the CDR3 gives the full variable domain: EAGVTQFPSHSVIEKGQTVTLRCDPISGHDNLYWYRRVMGKEIKFLLHFVKESKQDESGMPNNRFLAERTGGTYSTLKVQPAELEDSGVYFCASSSTSGSEQYFGPGTRLTVT.

V gene TRBV2 combines with J gene TRBJ1-6, with 8 bases fitting TRBD1. V lost 6 bases, J lost 7 bases, and 5 bases stayed unmatched. The CDR3 has 14 amino acids. The germline V gene has CDR1 SNHLY and CDR2 FYNNEI. CDR3 region: CASRDGQGNSPLHF. The CDR3 DNA reads TGTGCCAGCAGAGACGGACAGGGAAATTCACCCCTCCACTTT. The variable domain in full, with the rest retrieved from reference TRBV2 and TRBJ1-6, is EPEVTQTPSHQVTQMGQEVILRCVPISNHLYFYWYRQILGQKVEFLVSFYNNEISEKSEIFDDQFSVERPDGSNFTLKIRSTKLEDSAMYFCASRDGQGNSPLHFGNGTRLTVT.

This clonotype was seen only once. The V and J genes are TRBV7-3 and TRBJ2-5; 8 nucleotides align to TRBD2. V gave up 2 bases and J gave up 3 bases; unmatched junction bases: 11. This CDR3 contains 17 residues. CDR1 is SGHTA and CDR2 is FQGTGA in the germline V gene. The CDR3 DNA sequence: TGTGCCAGCAGCTTAGCCGGTGCGGCGACTAGCGAAGAGACCCAGTACTTC. Translation gives CASSLAGAATSEETQYF.

Many counts were recorded for this clonotype. The V and J genes are TRBV5-1 and TRBJ2-7; no definite D call. This CDR3 has 11 amino acids. CDR1 and CDR2 from the germline V gene are SGHRS and YFSETQ. Trimming pared 5 bases from V and 4 bases from J, leaving 7 bases between. The DNA of the CDR3 is TGCGCCAGCAGTAGCCAGTACGAGCAGTACTTC. Its protein product is CASSSQYEQYF.

As to this clonotype: The CDR3 ends on some other residue instead of the conserved phenylalanine or tryptophan, so this is likely a read error. The J gene is TRBJ2-7, the V gene TRBV5-4; D possibly corresponds to TRBD2 (5 bases). Trimming removed 2 bases from V and 1 base from J, with 10 bases in between. CDR3 length: 14 residues. The germline V gene has CDR1 SGHNT and CDR2 YYREEE (reference sequence). CDR3 in DNA: TGTGCCAGCAGCTTTTCCGGGGTATCCTACGAGCAGTACTCC. This sequence encodes CASSFSGVSYEQYS.

CDR3 coding DNA: TGTGCTAGAGATCAGAATTTTCGGGTTCAGGGCCGGGCTTTCTTT. Translated, it gives CARDQNFRVQGRAFF. The chain employs TRBV10-3 and TRBJ1-1; TRBD1 is a possible D gene (5 bases). Germline CDR1 ENHRY, CDR2 SYGVKD. CDR3 length equals 15 residues.

This sequence joins TRBV7-3 and TRBJ2-3; 7 nucleotides match TRBD1. V lost 4 bases, J lost 9 bases, and 7 bases stayed unmatched. The germline V gene has CDR1 SGHTA and CDR2 FQGTGA. This CDR3 is 13 amino acids long. For the CDR3, the DNA is TGTGCCAGCAGCTCTCCGGACAGGCGGACGCAGTATTTT. Residues: CASSSPDRRTQYF. The full variable domain, its missing parts supplied by reference TRBV7-3 and TRBJ2-3, is GAGVSQTPSNKVTEKGKYVELRCDPISGHTALYWYRQSLGQGPEFLIYFQGTGAADDSGLPNDRFFAVRPEGSVSTLKIQRTERGDSAVYLCASSSPDRRTQYFGPGTRLTVL.

This clonotype appeared many times. The chain employs TRBV20-1 and TRBJ2-6; either TRBD1 or TRBD2 may fit D (5 bases each). The V gene lost 0 bases and the J gene lost 0 bases, with 12 bases spanning the gap. The germline V gene encodes CDR1 DFQATT and CDR2 SNEGSKA (reference sequence). The CDR3 sequence is 17 residues long. In DNA, the CDR3 is TGCAGTGCTAGAGATCCCGGGGCTCACTCTGGGGCCAACGTCCTGACTTTC. This translates into CSARDPGAHSGANVLTF.

The rearrangement joins TRBV7-3 to TRBJ2-5; no clear D gene. CDR1 and CDR2 from the germline V gene are SGHTA and FQGTGA. Trimming left V 3 bases short and J 5 bases short, with 16 bases between. The length of the CDR3 is 15 residues. The CDR3 reads CASSLTSTPRETQYF. The CDR3 DNA follows: TGTGCCAGCAGCTTGACTTCGACCCCAAGGGAGACCCAGTACTTC.

About this clonotype: This may come from a read error, since a much larger clone is one base off. The chain links TRBV5-6 to TRBJ1-2, with D unresolved. Germline V gives CDR1 SGHDT, CDR2 YYEEEE. This CDR3 has 14 amino acids. V gave up 2 bases and J gave up 7 bases, with 15 bases separating them. DNA for the CDR3: TGTGCCAGCAGCTTCAGAGGTGGAGACTGTGGCTACACCTTC. Its translation: CASSFRGGDCGYTF.

The CDR3 DNA follows: TGTGCCAGCAGCCGTTCGACAGGGGTAGGGGACTCCTACGAGCAGTACTTC. This translates into CASSRSTGVGDSYEQYF. The chain recombines TRBV7-2 with TRBJ2-7, with 8 bases fitting TRBD1. The CDR3 is 17 amino acids. Germline CDR1 reads SGHTA; CDR2 reads FQGNSA. J was trimmed by 0 bases and V by 5 bases; bases with no gene match: 12.

The chain has TRBV15 and TRBJ2-7; 9 nucleotides align to TRBD1. Germline trimming cut 0 bases from V and 3 bases from J; bases unmatched to any gene: 3. The CDR3 sequence is 15 residues long. Germline V gene lookup returns CDR1 LNHNV and CDR2 YYDKDF (reference sequence). CDR3 region: CATSRETGGGYEQYF. The CDR3 region has the DNA TGTGCCACCAGCAGAGAGACAGGGGGAGGCTACGAGCAGTACTTC. The variable domain in full, with the rest retrieved from reference TRBV15 and TRBJ2-7, is DAMVIQNPRYQVTQFGKPVTLSCSQTLNHNVMYWYQQKSSQAPKLLFHYYDKDFNNEADTPDNFQSRRPNTSFCFLDIRSPGLGDTAMYLCATSRETGGGYEQYFGPGTRLTVT.

The CDR3 DNA is TGTGCCTCCCAGACAGGGAGGACTGAAGCTTTCTTT. Translating gives CASQTGRTEAFF. The chain links TRBV19 to TRBJ1-1; TRBD1 matches at 7 bases. The V gene's germline CDR1 is LNHDA and CDR2 SQIVND (reference sequence). The V and J ends lost 11 bases and 5 bases, in that order; junction bases with no gene match: 8. This CDR3 comprises 12 residues.

This clonotype was recorded many times. The rearrangement uses TRBV20-1 and TRBJ1-6; D is unclear. The germline V gene has CDR1 DFQATT and CDR2 SNEGSKA (reference sequence). Trimming cost V 2 bases and J 0 bases, with 8 bases left between them. The CDR3 is 15 amino acids. The CDR3: CSARPRSSYNSPLHF. As DNA, the CDR3 is TGCAGTGCTAGACCCCGGAGCTCCTATAATTCACCCCTCCACTTT.

The J gene is TRBJ2-7, the V gene TRBV29-1, with TRBD2 matching over 13 bases. Trimming removed 7 bases from V and 3 bases from J; junction bases left unmatched: 3. This CDR3 has 13 residues. Germline V gene data show CDR1 as SQVTM and CDR2 as ANQGSEA. In DNA, the CDR3 is TGCAGCGCCGGGACTAGCGGGAACTACGAGCAGTACTTC. Residues: CSAGTSGNYEQYF.

DNA of the CDR3: TGTGCCAGCAGCTTAGACATGACAGTCTATGGCTACACCTTC. Encoded protein: CASSLDMTVYGYTF. This chain joins TRBV11-2 and TRBJ1-2; perhaps TRBD1 as D (5 bases). The ends were cut back, 0 bases at V and 4 bases at J, with 9 bases in the middle. Germline loops: CDR1 SGHAT, CDR2 FQNNGV. The CDR3 runs to 14 residues.

On this clonotype itself: A junction boundary mismatches the germline segment, possibly from a read error. V and J are TRBV10-2 and TRBJ2-2; D is tentatively TRBD1 or TRBD2 (5 bases each). From germline, CDR1 is WSHSY and CDR2 SAAADI. The length of the CDR3 is 15 residues. In nucleotides, the CDR3 is TGTGCCAGCAGTAGGGACCCTACCGCCCCCGGGGAGCTGTTTTTT. This translates into CASSRDPTAPGELFF.

The sample holds many counts of this clonotype. The chain is built from TRBV29-1 and TRBJ2-7, with 10 bases that match TRBD2. V trimming: 4 bases; J trimming: 0 bases; junction bases outside the gene matches: 3. This CDR3 comprises 14 residues. Germline CDR1 SQVTM, CDR2 ANQGSEA. CDR3 region: CSVGWTSGSYEQYF. In nucleotides, the CDR3 is TGCAGCGTTGGATGGACTAGCGGCTCCTACGAGCAGTACTTC.

For the CDR3, the DNA is TGTGCCACCAGTGATCCCGACAGCACTGAAGCTTTCTTT. It translates to CATSDPDSTEAFF. This rearrangement joins TRBV24-1 to TRBJ1-1; tentative D call: TRBD1 (5 bases). V was clipped by 3 bases and J by 4 bases, with 8 bases between them. This CDR3 has 13 residues. Germline CDR1 reads KGHDR; CDR2 reads SFDVKD.

This clonotype was detected ten times or more. The chain joins TRBV25-1 to TRBJ1-1; D is unclear. CDR1 MGHDK and CDR2 SYGVNS come from the germline V gene. The CDR3 is made up of 11 amino acids. V was trimmed by 6 bases and J by 6 bases, leaving 8 bases between them. In DNA form, the CDR3 reads TGTGCCAGCAGAGCCGGCGCTGAAGCTTTCTTT. The encoded protein is CASRAGAEAFF. Full variable domain (missing parts from reference TRBV25-1 and TRBJ1-1): EADIYQTPRYLVIGTGKKITLECSQTMGHDKMYWYQQDPGMELHLIHYSYGVNSTEKGDLSSESTVSRIRTEHFPLTLESARPSHTSQYLCASRAGAEAFFGQGTRLTVV.

This clonotype has at least ten counts. J is TRBJ2-5 and V is TRBV6-5; D is unresolved. This CDR3 has 13 amino acids. V was cut by 4 bases and J by 3 bases, with 9 bases left in between. Germline V CDR1 and CDR2: MNHEY, SVGAGI. The CDR3 spells CASSFGQEETQYF. The CDR3 nucleotides read TGTGCCAGCAGTTTTGGGCAGGAAGAGACCCAGTACTTC.

Turning to this clonotype: The junction and the germline gene differ at one end; a read error may be behind it. The chain employs TRBV2 and TRBJ2-6; possibly TRBD1 or TRBD2 for D (5 bases each). CDR1 and CDR2 from the germline V gene are SNHLY and FYNNEI. This CDR3 is 12 amino acids long. In DNA, the CDR3 is TGTGCCAGCAGTGATGGGGGCAACGTCCTGACTTTC. Translating gives CASSDGGNVLTF. The variable domain in full, with the rest retrieved from reference TRBV2 and TRBJ2-6, is EPEVTQTPSHQVTQMGQEVILRCVPISNHLYFYWYRQILGQKVEFLVSFYNNEISEKSEIFDDQFSVERPDGSNFTLKIRSTKLEDSAMYFCASSDGGNVLTFGAGSRLTVL.

As to this clonotype: One base away lies a much larger clone, so this may be a sequencing read error. This chain joins TRBV12-3 or TRBV12-4 and TRBJ2-5, with D perhaps matching TRBD2 (6 bases). V was pared by 5 bases and J by 2 bases, with 15 bases between. The CDR3 is 15 amino acids. The CDR3 DNA reads as TGTGCCAGCAGTGGGGCTAGCGATCTACAAGAGACCCAGTACTTC. Encoded protein: CASSGASDLQETQYF.

In its sample, this clonotype was seen many times. CDR3 DNA: TGTGCCAGCAGCCGACTAGCGGGAGACCCAGAGACCCAGTACTTC. This translates into CASSRLAGDPETQYF. The V and J genes are TRBV13 and TRBJ2-5, with 12 bases matching TRBD2. V shed 5 bases, J shed 4 bases, and the junction held 5 bases outside the gene matches. The CDR3 runs 15 residues. CDR1 is PRHDT, CDR2 FYEKMQ, per germline (reference sequence).

This rearrangement joins TRBV27 to TRBJ2-7, with D maybe TRBD2 (7 bases). Germline CDR1 reads MNHEY; CDR2 reads SMNVEV (reference sequence). The CDR3 contains 16 residues. Trimming cost V 4 bases and J 1 base, with 17 bases left between them. The CDR3 DNA reads TGTGCCAGCAGTTACCTAGGGGGGGGCCGTTCCTACGAGCAGTACTTC. The encoded protein is CASSYLGGGRSYEQYF.

This clonotype was seen more than once but under ten times. The rearrangement uses TRBV14 and TRBJ2-3, with D maybe TRBD2 (6 bases). Trimming took off 0 bases at V and 4 bases at J, with 17 bases between the two ends. Germline V lookup: CDR1 SGHDN, CDR2 FVKESK. The CDR3 extends over 17 amino acids. Written as DNA, the CDR3 is TGTGCCAGCAGCCAAGATAAGTCGGGGGTCGCCCCAGATACGCAGTATTTT. The encoded protein is CASSQDKSGVAPDTQYF. Complete variable domain (other parts from reference TRBV14 and TRBJ2-3): EAGVTQFPSHSVIEKGQTVTLRCDPISGHDNLYWYRRVMGKEIKFLLHFVKESKQDESGMPNNRFLAERTGGTYSTLKVQPAELEDSGVYFCASSQDKSGVAPDTQYFGPGTRLTVL.

This clonotype was seen ten or more times. This rearrangement joins TRBV2 to TRBJ2-5; 10 bases agree with TRBD2. Unmatched junction bases numbered 7, after V lost 2 bases and J lost 7 bases. The CDR3 totals 15 residues. Germline V gene lookup returns CDR1 SNHLY and CDR2 FYNNEI. This CDR3 is CASSELSSGSGTQYF. The CDR3 nucleotides read TGTGCCAGCAGTGAATTGTCTAGCGGGAGCGGGACCCAGTACTTC. Full variable domain (missing parts from reference TRBV2 and TRBJ2-5): EPEVTQTPSHQVTQMGQEVILRCVPISNHLYFYWYRQILGQKVEFLVSFYNNEISEKSEIFDDQFSVERPDGSNFTLKIRSTKLEDSAMYFCASSELSSGSGTQYFGPGTRLLVL.